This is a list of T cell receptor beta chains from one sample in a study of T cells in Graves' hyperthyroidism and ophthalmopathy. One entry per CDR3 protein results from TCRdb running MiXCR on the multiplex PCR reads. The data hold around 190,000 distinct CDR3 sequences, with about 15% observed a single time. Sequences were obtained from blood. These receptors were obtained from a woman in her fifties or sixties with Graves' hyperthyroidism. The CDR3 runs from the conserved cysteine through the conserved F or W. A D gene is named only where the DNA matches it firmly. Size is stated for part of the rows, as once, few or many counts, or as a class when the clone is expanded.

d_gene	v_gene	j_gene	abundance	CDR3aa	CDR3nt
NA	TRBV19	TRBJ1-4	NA	CASSGLGPDEKLFF	TGTGCCAGTAGTGGTCTGGGGCCAGATGAAAAACTGTTTTTT
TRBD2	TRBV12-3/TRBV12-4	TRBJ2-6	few	CASSSHGGASGANVLTF	TGTGCCAGCAGTTCTCACGGGGGGGCCTCTGGGGCCAACGTCCTGACTTTC
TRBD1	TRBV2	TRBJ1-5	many	CASSEGQGQPQHF	TGTGCCAGCAGTGAGGGACAGGGTCAGCCCCAGCATTTT
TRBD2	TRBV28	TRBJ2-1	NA	CASRTSGRSPYNEQFF	TGTGCCAGCAGGACTAGCGGGAGGAGTCCCTACAATGAGCAGTTCTTC
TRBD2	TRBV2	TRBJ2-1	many	CASSELAGGLGEQFF	TGTGCCAGCAGTGAATTAGCGGGAGGGCTGGGTGAGCAGTTCTTC
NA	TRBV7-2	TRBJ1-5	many	CASSLRAFDQPQHF	TGTGCCAGCAGCTTAAGGGCATTCGATCAGCCCCAGCATTTT
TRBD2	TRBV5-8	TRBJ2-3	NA	CASTLAGGPRYTQYF	TGTGCCAGCACACTAGCGGGAGGGCCTCGGTATACGCAGTATTTT
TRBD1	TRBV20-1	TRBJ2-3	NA	CSVHPGQGTDTQYF	TGCAGTGTTCACCCGGGACAGGGTACAGATACGCAGTATTTT
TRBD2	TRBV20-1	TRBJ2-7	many	CSAREGVGLAGTYEQYF	TGCAGTGCTAGAGAAGGCGTCGGACTAGCGGGTACCTACGAGCAGTACTTC
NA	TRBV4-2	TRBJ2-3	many	CASSQAKQGTDTQYF	TGTGCCAGCAGCCAAGCGAAACAGGGAACAGATACGCAGTATTTT
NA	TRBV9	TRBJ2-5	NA	CASSVGASPAQETQYF	TGTGCCAGCAGCGTAGGGGCTAGCCCGGCCCAAGAGACCCAGTACTTC
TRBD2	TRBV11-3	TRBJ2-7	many	CASSPTSGEYSYWGSYEQYF	TGTGCCAGCAGCCCTACTAGCGGCGAGTACAGCTACTGGGGGTCTTACGAGCAGTACTTC
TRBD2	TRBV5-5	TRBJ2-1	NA	CASTPELAGVSYEQFF	TGTGCCAGCACTCCGGAACTAGCGGGAGTCTCATATGAGCAGTTCTTC
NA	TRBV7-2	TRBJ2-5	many	CASSLGQGFQETQYF	TGTGCCAGCAGCTTAGGGCAGGGGTTCCAAGAGACCCAGTACTTC
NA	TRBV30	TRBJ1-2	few	CAWSRLSTNYGYTF	TGTGCCTGGAGCCGCCTATCTACTAACTATGGCTACACCTTC
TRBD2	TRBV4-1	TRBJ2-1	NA	CASSQVAGGSYNEQFF	TGCGCCAGCAGCCAAGTGGCGGGGGGATCCTACAATGAGCAGTTCTTC
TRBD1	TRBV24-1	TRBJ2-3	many	CATSDLGDRGTDTQYF	TGTGCCACCAGTGATTTGGGGGACAGGGGCACAGATACGCAGTATTTT
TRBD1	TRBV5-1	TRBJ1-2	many	CASSLEWTGPLGGGYTF	TGCGCCAGCAGCTTGGAGTGGACAGGACCATTGGGCGGTGGCTACACCTTC
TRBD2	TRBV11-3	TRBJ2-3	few	CASSRVGGGADTQYF	TGTGCCAGCAGCAGAGTGGGGGGGGGGGCAGATACGCAGTATTTT
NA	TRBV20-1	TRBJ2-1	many	CSAKGQTQYNNEQFF	TGCAGTGCAAAAGGACAGACCCAATACAACAATGAGCAGTTCTTC
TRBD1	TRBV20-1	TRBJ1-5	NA	CSVGLGQVFSSNQPQHF	TGCAGTGTTGGATTGGGACAGGTTTTTTCTAGCAATCAGCCCCAGCATTTT
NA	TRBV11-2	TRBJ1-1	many	CASSSKGPRERTEAFF	TGTGCCAGCAGCTCGAAGGGACCCCGAGAGAGAACTGAAGCTTTCTTT
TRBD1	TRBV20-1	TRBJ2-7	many	CSANHRGYEQYF	TGCAGTGCCAATCACAGGGGTTACGAGCAGTACTTC
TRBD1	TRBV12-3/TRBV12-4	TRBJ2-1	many	CASRNGQASLNEQFF	TGTGCCAGCAGGAACGGACAGGCCAGTCTCAATGAGCAGTTCTTC
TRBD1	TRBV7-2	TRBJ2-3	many	CASSRLGTGGGDTQYF	TGTGCCAGCAGCCGACTCGGGACAGGGGGAGGAGATACGCAGTATTTT
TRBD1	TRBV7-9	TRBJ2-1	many	CASSLAGQINEQFF	TGTGCCAGCAGCTTAGCGGGACAGATCAATGAGCAGTTCTTC
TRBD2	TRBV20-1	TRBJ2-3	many	CSREGPDTQYF	TGCAGTCGGGAGGGCCCAGATACGCAGTATTTT
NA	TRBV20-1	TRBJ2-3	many	CSARILLGRTDTQYF	TGCAGTGCTAGAATCCTATTGGGACGCACAGATACGCAGTATTTT
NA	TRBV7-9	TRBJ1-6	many	CASRVAGADSPLHF	TGTGCCAGCCGGGTCGCAGGGGCAGATTCACCCCTCCACTTT